Given below is one T cell receptor (beta chain) in context. Its specificity is unknown. This record comes from a study of T cell repertoires in cytomegalovirus infection. On the study more broadly: Both a matching HLA type and CMV infection were indicated by public TCR beta signatures.

Study-wide findings and caveats: Summed frequency of shared TCR beta families picked out CMV carriers who also had the relevant HLA. Within the response measured ex vivo, HLA-C-restricted CMV-specific TCR beta clonotypes were dominant.

TCRdb redid the calling of the reads with MiXCR, one entry per CDR3 protein. This sample has approximately 500,000 distinct CDR3 sequences, with about a quarter found just once. This CDR3 comprises 14 residues. V shed 4 bases and J shed 0 bases, with 7 bases lying between them. Looked up from germline, CDR1 is LNHDA and CDR2 is SQIVND (reference sequence). The clonotype was recovered from a human donor in good health (CMV status not recorded). Some clones in this sample may be carry-over from other donors' samples. Sequenced: PBMCs. This chain joins TRBV19 and TRBJ1-3; D is unresolved. CDR3 loop: CASSKASSGNTIYF. The CDR3, as DNA: TGTGCCAGTAGTAAGGCGAGCTCTGGAAACACCATATATTTT.